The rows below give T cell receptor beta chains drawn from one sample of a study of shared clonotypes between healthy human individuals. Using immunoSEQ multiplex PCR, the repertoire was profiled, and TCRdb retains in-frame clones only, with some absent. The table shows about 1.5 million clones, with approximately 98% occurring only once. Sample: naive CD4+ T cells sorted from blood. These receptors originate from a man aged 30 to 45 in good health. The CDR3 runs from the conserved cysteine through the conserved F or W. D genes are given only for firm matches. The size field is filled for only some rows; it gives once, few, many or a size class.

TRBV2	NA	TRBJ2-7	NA	CASRSDEQYF	TGTGCCAGCAGGTCCGACGAGCAGTACTTC
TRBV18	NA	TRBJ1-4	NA	CASSEDTGTAKLFF	TGTGCCAGCTCAGAAGACACCGGGACGGCGAAACTGTTTTTT
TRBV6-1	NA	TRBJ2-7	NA	CAIRDSGQSEQYF	TGTGCCATCAGAGACTCGGGACAATCCGAGCAGTACTTC
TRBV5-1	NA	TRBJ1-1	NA	CASSLPQADTEAFF	TGCGCCAGCAGCTTGCCACAGGCGGACACTGAAGCTTTCTTT
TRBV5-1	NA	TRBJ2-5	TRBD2	CASSVASGGEEETQYF	TGCGCCAGCAGCGTCGCCTCGGGAGGGGAAGAGGAGACCCAGTACTTC
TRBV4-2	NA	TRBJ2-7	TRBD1	CASSQDTAGTGFSEQYF	TGTGCCAGCAGCCAAGACACGGCCGGGACAGGATTTTCCGAGCAGTACTTC
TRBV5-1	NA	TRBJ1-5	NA	CASSMNSNQPQHF	TGCGCCAGCAGCATGAATAGCAATCAGCCCCAGCATTTT
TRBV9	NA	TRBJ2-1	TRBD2	CASSVGAGGLTSYNEQFF	TGTGCCAGCAGCGTAGGAGCGGGAGGGCTCACCTCCTACAATGAGCAGTTCTTC
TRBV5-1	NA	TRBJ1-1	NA	CASSLVGENTEAFF	TGCGCCAGCAGCTTGGTGGGAGAGAACACTGAAGCTTTCTTT
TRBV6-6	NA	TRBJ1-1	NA	CASSHTRAAFF	TGTGCCAGCAGTCACACTCGAGCGGCTTTCTTT
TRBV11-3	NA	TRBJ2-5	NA	CASSLGSSSQTQYF	TGTGCCAGCAGCTTAGGTTCCTCCTCCCAGACCCAGTACTTC
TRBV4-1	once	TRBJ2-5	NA	CASSQVGAETQYF	TGCGCCAGCAGCCAAGTGGGAGCTGAGACCCAGTACTTC
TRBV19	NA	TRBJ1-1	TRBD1	CASSTNRGRNTEAFF	TGTGCCAGTAGTACGAACAGGGGCCGGAACACTGAAGCTTTCTTT
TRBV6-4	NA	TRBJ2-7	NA	CASSVAPNYEQYF	TGTGCCAGCAGTGTGGCTCCCAACTACGAGCAGTACTTC
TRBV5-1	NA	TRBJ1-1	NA	CASSLVLGGDTEAFF	TGCGCCAGCAGCTTGGTTCTAGGGGGGGACACTGAAGCTTTCTTT
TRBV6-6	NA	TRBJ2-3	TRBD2	CASSYSIPGGSDTQYF	TGTGCCAGCAGTTACTCGATTCCGGGAGGGTCAGATACGCAGTATTTT
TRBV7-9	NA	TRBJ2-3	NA	CASSLNGDTQYF	TGTGCCAGCAGCTTAAATGGAGATACGCAGTATTTT
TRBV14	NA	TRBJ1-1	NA	CASSQDFVSNTEAFF	TGTGCCAGCAGCCAAGATTTCGTCAGCAACACTGAAGCTTTCTTT
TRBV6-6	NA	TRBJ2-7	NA	CASSAHQGTYEQYF	TGTGCCAGCAGTGCCCACCAGGGGACCTACGAGCAGTACTTC
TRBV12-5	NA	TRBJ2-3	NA	CASGSSGADTQYF	TGTGCTAGTGGTTCCTCGGGGGCAGATACGCAGTATTTT
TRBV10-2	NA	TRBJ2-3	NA	CASSLASTDTQYF	TGCGCCAGCAGTCTAGCGAGCACAGATACGCAGTATTTT
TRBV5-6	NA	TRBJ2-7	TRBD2	CASSGLLAGGLNYEQYF	TGTGCCAGCAGCGGATTACTAGCGGGAGGACTCAACTACGAGCAGTACTTC
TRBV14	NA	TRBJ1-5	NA	CASSQEPGPLYQHF	TGTGCCAGCAGCCAAGAACCGGGACCACTCTACCAGCATTTT
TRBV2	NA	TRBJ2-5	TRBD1	CASRDSDRGETQYF	TGTGCCAGCAGGGATAGTGACAGGGGGGAGACCCAGTACTTC
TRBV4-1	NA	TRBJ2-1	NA	CASSQPTSRQKSSYNEQFF	TGCGCCAGCAGCCAACCTACGTCAAGACAGAAGAGCTCCTACAATGAGCAGTTCTTC
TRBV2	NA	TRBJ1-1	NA	CASSGQLTGQNTEAFF	TGTGCCAGCAGTGGACAACTCACAGGCCAGAACACTGAAGCTTTCTTT